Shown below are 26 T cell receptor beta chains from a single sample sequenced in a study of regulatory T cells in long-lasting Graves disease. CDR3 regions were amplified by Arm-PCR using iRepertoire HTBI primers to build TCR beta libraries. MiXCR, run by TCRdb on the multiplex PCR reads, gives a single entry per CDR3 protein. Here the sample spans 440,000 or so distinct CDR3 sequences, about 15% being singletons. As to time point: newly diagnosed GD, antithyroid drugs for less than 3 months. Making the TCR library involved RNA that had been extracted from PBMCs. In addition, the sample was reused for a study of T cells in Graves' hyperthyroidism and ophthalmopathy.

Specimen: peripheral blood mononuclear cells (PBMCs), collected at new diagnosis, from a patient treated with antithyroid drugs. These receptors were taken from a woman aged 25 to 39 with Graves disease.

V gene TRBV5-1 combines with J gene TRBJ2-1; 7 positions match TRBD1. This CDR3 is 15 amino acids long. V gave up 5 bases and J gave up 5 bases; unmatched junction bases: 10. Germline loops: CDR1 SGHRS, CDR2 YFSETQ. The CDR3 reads CASSYGDRDDNEQFF. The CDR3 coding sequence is TGCGCCAGCAGTTATGGCGACAGGGATGACAATGAGCAGTTCTTC.

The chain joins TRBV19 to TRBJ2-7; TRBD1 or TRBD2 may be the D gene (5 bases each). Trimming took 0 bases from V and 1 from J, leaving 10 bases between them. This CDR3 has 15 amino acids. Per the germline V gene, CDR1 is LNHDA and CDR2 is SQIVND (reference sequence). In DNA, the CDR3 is TGTGCCAGTAGTATAGATCGGGACGGATCCTACGAGCAGTACTTC. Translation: CASSIDRDGSYEQYF.

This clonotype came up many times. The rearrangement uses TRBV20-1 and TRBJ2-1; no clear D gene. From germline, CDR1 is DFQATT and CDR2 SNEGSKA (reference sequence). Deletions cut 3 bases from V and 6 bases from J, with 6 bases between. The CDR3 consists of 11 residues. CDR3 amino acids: CSASPANEQFF. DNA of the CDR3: TGCAGTGCTAGCCCGGCCAATGAGCAGTTCTTC.

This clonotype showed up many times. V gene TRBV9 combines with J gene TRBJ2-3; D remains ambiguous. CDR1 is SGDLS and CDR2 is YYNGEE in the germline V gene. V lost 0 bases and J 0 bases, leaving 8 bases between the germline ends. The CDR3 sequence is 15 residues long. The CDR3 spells CASSVAPSSTDTQYF. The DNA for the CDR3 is TGTGCCAGCAGCGTAGCCCCTTCTAGCACAGATACGCAGTATTTT.

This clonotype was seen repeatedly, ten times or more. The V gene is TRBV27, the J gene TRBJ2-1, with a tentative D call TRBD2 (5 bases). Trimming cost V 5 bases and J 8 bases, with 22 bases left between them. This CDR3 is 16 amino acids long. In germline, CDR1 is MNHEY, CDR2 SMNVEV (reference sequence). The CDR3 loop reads CASSPYEGAPKDEQFF. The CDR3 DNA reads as TGTGCCAGCAGTCCCTACGAGGGAGCCCCTAAGGATGAGCAGTTCTTC.

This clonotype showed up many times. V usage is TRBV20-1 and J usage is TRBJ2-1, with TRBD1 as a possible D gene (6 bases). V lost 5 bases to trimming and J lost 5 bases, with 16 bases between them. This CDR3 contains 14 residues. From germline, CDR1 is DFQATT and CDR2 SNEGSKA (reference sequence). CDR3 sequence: CSAGDMRNNNEQFF. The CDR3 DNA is TGCAGTGCTGGGGACATGAGGAACAACAATGAGCAGTTCTTC.

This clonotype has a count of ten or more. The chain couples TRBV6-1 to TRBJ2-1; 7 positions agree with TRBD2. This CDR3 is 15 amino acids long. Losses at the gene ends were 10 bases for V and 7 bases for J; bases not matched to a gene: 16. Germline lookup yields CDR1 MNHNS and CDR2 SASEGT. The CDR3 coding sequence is TGTGCCACCCACAGGATTAGCGGGCGAGGGAATGAGCAGTTCTTC. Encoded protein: CATHRISGRGNEQFF.

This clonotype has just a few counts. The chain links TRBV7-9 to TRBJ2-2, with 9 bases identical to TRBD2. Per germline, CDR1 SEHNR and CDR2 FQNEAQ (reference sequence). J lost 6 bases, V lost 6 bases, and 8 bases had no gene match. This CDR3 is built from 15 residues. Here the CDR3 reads CASRGAGGKAGELFF. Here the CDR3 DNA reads TGTGCCAGCAGGGGAGCGGGAGGCAAGGCCGGGGAGCTGTTTTTT.

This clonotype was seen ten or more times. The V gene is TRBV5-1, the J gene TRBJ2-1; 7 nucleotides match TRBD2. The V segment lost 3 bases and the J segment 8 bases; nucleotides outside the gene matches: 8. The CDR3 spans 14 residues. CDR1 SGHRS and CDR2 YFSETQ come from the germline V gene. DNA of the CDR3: TGCGCCAGCAGCTCAGAACTAGCGAGCGATGAGCAGTTCTTC. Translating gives CASSSELASDEQFF.

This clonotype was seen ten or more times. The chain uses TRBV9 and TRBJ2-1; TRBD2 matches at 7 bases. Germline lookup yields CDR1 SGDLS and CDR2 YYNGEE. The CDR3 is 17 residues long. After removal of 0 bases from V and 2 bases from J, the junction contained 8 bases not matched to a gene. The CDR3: CASSVDSWTSAYNEQFF. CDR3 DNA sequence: TGTGCCAGCAGCGTAGATTCTTGGACTAGTGCCTACAATGAGCAGTTCTTC.

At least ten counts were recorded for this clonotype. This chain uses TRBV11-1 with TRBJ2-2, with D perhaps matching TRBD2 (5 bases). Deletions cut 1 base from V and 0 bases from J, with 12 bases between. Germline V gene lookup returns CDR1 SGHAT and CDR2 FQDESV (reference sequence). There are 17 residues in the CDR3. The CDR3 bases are TGTGCCAGCAGCTTAGGTGGGCGCGGGTCGAACACCGGGGAGCTGTTTTTT. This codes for CASSLGGRGSNTGELFF.

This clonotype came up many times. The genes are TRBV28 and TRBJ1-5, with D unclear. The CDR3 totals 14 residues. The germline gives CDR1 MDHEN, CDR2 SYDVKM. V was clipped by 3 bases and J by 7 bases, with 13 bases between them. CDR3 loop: CASSFGVRVQPQHF. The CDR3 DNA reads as TGTGCCAGCAGTTTTGGAGTTCGGGTCCAGCCCCAGCATTTT.

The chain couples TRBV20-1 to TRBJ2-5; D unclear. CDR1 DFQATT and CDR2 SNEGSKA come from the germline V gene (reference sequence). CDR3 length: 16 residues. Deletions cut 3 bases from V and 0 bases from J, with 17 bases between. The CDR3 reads CSARPTPHINQETQYF. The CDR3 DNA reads TGCAGTGCTAGGCCCACCCCCCATATTAACCAAGAGACCCAGTACTTC.

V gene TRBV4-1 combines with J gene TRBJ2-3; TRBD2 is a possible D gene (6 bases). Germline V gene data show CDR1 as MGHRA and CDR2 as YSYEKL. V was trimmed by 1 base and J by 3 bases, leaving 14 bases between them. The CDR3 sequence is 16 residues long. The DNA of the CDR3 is TGCGCCAGCAGCCAAGTTCCGGGAGACGTTACAGATACGCAGTATTTT. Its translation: CASSQVPGDVTDTQYF.

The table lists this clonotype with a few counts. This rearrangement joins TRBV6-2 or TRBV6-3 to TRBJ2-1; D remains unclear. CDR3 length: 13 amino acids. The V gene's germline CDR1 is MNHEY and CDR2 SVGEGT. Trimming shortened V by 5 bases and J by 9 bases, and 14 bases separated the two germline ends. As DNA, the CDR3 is TGTGCCAGCAGTGCGGACGGCCAGGTTGAGCAGTTCTTC. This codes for CASSADGQVEQFF.

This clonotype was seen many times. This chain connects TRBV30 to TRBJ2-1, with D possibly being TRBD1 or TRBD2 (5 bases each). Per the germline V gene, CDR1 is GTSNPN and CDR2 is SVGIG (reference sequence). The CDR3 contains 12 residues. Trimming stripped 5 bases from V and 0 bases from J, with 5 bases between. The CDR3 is CAWGGSYNEQFF. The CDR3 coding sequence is TGTGCCTGGGGGGGCTCCTACAATGAGCAGTTCTTC.

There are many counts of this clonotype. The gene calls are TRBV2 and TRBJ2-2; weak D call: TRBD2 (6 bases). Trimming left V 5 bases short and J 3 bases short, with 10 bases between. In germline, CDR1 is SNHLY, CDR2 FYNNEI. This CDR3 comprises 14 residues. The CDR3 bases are TGTGCCAGCAGTTCGGGACTCTACACCGGGGAGCTGTTTTTT. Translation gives CASSSGLYTGELFF. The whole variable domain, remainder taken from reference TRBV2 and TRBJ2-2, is EPEVTQTPSHQVTQMGQEVILRCVPISNHLYFYWYRQILGQKVEFLVSFYNNEISEKSEIFDDQFSVERPDGSNFTLKIRSTKLEDSAMYFCASSSGLYTGELFFGEGSRLTVL.

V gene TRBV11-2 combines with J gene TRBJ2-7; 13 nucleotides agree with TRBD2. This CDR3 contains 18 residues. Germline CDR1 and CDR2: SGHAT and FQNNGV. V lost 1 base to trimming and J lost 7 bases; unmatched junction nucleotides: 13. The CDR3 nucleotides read TGTGCCAGCAGCTTAGGACAGCTACTAGCGGGAGGGTTACCGGAGCAGTACTTC. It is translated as CASSLGQLLAGGLPEQYF.

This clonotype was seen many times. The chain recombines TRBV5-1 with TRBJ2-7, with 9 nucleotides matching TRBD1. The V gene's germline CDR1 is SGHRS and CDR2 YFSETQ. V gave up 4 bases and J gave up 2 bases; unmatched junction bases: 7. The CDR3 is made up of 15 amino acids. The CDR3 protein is CASSGGDRVAYEQYF. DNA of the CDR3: TGCGCCAGCAGCGGAGGGGACAGGGTTGCCTACGAGCAGTACTTC.

The CDR3 loop reads CSVEGGVDDSPLLYNEQFF. DNA of the CDR3: TGCAGCGTTGAAGGGGGGGTGGACGACTCTCCCCTCCTATACAATGAGCAGTTCTTC. The rearrangement links TRBV29-1 to TRBJ2-1, with D possibly being TRBD2 (6 bases). V lost 1 base and J 4 bases, leaving 26 bases between the germline ends. CDR1 is SQVTM and CDR2 is ANQGSEA in the germline V gene. This CDR3 comprises 19 residues.

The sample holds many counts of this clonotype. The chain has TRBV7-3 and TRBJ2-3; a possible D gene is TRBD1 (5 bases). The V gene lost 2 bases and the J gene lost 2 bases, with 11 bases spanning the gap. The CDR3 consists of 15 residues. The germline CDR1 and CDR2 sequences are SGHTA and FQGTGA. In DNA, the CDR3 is TGTGCCAGCAGCTTATTGGGGCTCCCCACAGATACGCAGTATTTT. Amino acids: CASSLLGLPTDTQYF.

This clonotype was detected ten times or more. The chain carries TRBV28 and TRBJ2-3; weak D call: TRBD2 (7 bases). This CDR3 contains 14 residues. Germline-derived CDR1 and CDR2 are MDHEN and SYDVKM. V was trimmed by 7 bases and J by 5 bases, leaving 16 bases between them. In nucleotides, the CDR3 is TGTGCCAGCAAAACCGCGGGGGCGGGAGATACGCAGTATTTT. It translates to CASKTAGAGDTQYF.

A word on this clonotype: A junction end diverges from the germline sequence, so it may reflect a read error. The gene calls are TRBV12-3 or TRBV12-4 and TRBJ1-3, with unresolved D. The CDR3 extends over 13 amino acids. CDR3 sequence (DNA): TGTGCCAGCAGTTCAGATTCTGGAAGCACCATATATTTT. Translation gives CASSSDSGSTIYF.

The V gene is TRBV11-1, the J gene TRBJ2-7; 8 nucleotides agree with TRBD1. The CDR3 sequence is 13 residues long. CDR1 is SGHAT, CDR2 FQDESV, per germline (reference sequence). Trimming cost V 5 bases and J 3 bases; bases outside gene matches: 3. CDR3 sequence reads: CASSNDRGYEQYF. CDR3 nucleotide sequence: TGTGCCAGCAGCAATGACAGGGGCTACGAGCAGTACTTC.

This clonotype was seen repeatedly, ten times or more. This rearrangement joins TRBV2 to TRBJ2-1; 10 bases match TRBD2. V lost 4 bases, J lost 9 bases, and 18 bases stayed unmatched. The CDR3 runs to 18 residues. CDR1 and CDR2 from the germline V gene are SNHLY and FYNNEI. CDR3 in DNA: TGTGCCAGCAGTGGAGACCCGAGGGGGCTAGCGGGAGCGGGTGAGCAGTTCTTC. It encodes CASSGDPRGLAGAGEQFF. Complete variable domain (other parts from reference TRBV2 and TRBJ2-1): EPEVTQTPSHQVTQMGQEVILRCVPISNHLYFYWYRQILGQKVEFLVSFYNNEISEKSEIFDDQFSVERPDGSNFTLKIRSTKLEDSAMYFCASSGDPRGLAGAGEQFFGPGTRLTVL.

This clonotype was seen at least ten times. The CDR3: CASSVEAQAYEQYF. The DNA for the CDR3 is TGTGCCAGCAGCGTAGAAGCTCAAGCCTACGAGCAGTACTTC. This rearrangement joins TRBV9 to TRBJ2-7; D not certain. The V end was cut by 0 bases, the J end by 2 bases, with 9 bases between. The CDR3 consists of 14 residues. Per the germline V gene, CDR1 is SGDLS and CDR2 is YYNGEE.